The 31 T cell receptor beta chains presented below share a single source sample, sequenced in a study of monozygotic twins with inflammatory bowel disease. After re-calling the 5' RACE reads, TCRdb lists one entry per CDR3 protein, DNA absent. This sample's table has 190,000 or so distinct CDR3 sequences. Sequencing was carried out using blood. These receptors were taken from a human donor with ulcerative colitis or Crohn's disease, or a healthy co-twin of an affected twin (not recorded which).

The chain joins TRBV5-1 to TRBJ1-4; with no DNA, the TCRdb D assignment of TRBD1 cannot be verified. From germline, CDR1 is SGHRS and CDR2 YFSETQ. The CDR3 is 14 amino acids. This CDR3 is CASSGTDRNEKLFF.

The rearrangement uses TRBV6-1 and TRBJ1-1; as DNA is missing, the TRBD1 call by TCRdb cannot be tested. This CDR3 has 15 amino acids. Looked up from germline, CDR1 is MNHNS and CDR2 is SASEGT. The CDR3 sequence is CASSRTGRSNTEAFF.

The chain has TRBV10-2 and TRBJ1-2; TCRdb gives TRBD1 as the D gene, but with no DNA this cannot be confirmed. Germline V CDR1 and CDR2: WSHSY, SAAADI. The CDR3 length is 14 residues. The CDR3 loop is CASFGTGRHYGYTF.

This chain joins TRBV5-1 and TRBJ2-2; TCRdb returns TRBD2, unconfirmable since there is no DNA. CDR1 is SGHRS and CDR2 is YFSETQ in the germline V gene. The CDR3 is 15 amino acids. The CDR3 region is CASSWGTSGSGELFF.

J is TRBJ2-1 and V is TRBV24-1. The CDR3 consists of 12 residues. Germline CDR1 KGHDR, CDR2 SFDVKD. CDR3: CATSDYYNEQFF.

The chain recombines TRBV5-1 with TRBJ1-1. The CDR3 spans 13 residues. The germline V gene encodes CDR1 SGHRS and CDR2 YFSETQ. CDR3 sequence reads: CASSLGHNTEAFF.

The V gene is TRBV11-2, the J gene TRBJ2-1; TCRdb indicates TRBD2, and absent DNA this call remains unverified. The CDR3 is made up of 14 amino acids. Germline assignment: CDR1 SGHAT and CDR2 FQNNGV. CDR3 sequence: CASRQDSLYNEQFF.

This rearrangement joins TRBV5-5 to TRBJ2-2; TCRdb picks TRBD1, but there is no DNA to check that call. The CDR3 totals 15 residues. Germline V gene data show CDR1 as SGHKS and CDR2 as YYEKEE (reference sequence). The chain's CDR3 is CASSPTGAQTGELFF.

The V and J genes are TRBV7-9 and TRBJ1-4; TCRdb's D call, TRBD1, is unchecked because there is no DNA. CDR1 and CDR2 from the germline V gene are SEHNR and FQNEAQ (reference sequence). This CDR3 region has 14 residues. CDR3 loop: CASSPTGVSVELFF.

The V gene is TRBV2, the J gene TRBJ2-6. The CDR3 spans 13 residues. Germline V gene data show CDR1 as SNHLY and CDR2 as FYNNEI. CDR3 region: CASGFSGANVLTF.

The chain is built from TRBV5-1 and TRBJ1-3. The CDR3 is made up of 14 amino acids. In germline, CDR1 is SGHRS, CDR2 YFSETQ. CDR3 protein: CASSLTSSGNTIYF. The full variable domain, with the rest looked up from reference TRBV5-1 and TRBJ1-3, is KAGVTQTPRYLIKTRGQQVTLSCSPISGHRSVSWYQQTPGQGLQFLFEYFSETQRNKGNFPGRFSGRQFSNSRSEMNVSTLELGDSALYLCASSLTSSGNTIYFGEGSWLTVV.

The CDR3 sequence: CSVKGVHHEQYF. The chain has TRBV20-1 and TRBJ2-7; TCRdb's assignment of TRBD1 cannot be checked, as there is no DNA. The length of the CDR3 is 12 residues. CDR1 is DFQATT, CDR2 SNEGSKA, per germline (reference sequence).

V gene TRBV14 combines with J gene TRBJ1-5. Germline V lookup: CDR1 SGHDN, CDR2 FVKESK. The CDR3 is made up of 16 amino acids. The CDR3: CASNHSRQPVNQPQHF.

V usage is TRBV5-1 and J usage is TRBJ2-1. This CDR3 spans 16 amino acids. The germline V gene has CDR1 SGHRS and CDR2 YFSETQ. The CDR3 reads CASSYLTGSSYNEQFF.

The rearrangement uses TRBV5-1 and TRBJ1-1; there is no DNA to check the TCRdb D call of TRBD1. CDR3 length: 12 amino acids. Germline V gives CDR1 SGHRS, CDR2 YFSETQ. CDR3 protein: CASSFEGYEAFF.

The V call is TRBV20-1, the J call TRBJ2-7; TCRdb designates TRBD2, a call that cannot be tested without DNA. The CDR3 has 17 amino acids. Per the germline V gene, CDR1 is DFQATT and CDR2 is SNEGSKA (reference sequence). This CDR3 is CSARDWVLAGLPNEQYF.

V is TRBV27 and J is TRBJ2-2. This CDR3 spans 13 amino acids. Germline CDR1 and CDR2: MNHEY and SMNVEV (reference sequence). The CDR3 here is CASSLSYPGELFF.

This sequence joins TRBV2 and TRBJ2-7. The CDR3 has 15 amino acids. CDR1 SNHLY and CDR2 FYNNEI come from the germline V gene. Here the CDR3 reads CASSEGTAILYEQYF.

This chain connects TRBV5-1 to TRBJ1-1; no DNA is available, so the TRBD1 call from TCRdb remains unchecked. Germline-derived CDR1 and CDR2 are SGHRS and YFSETQ. The CDR3 loop spans 12 amino acids. The CDR3 spells CASSLKGVEAFF.

CDR3 sequence: CSAPRAGYGYTF. The chain couples TRBV20-1 to TRBJ1-2. The CDR3 sequence is 12 residues long. CDR1 is DFQATT, CDR2 SNEGSKA, per germline (reference sequence).

The gene calls are TRBV12-3 or TRBV12-4 and TRBJ1-4. This CDR3 spans 15 amino acids. The CDR3 sequence is CASSRGGVTNEKLFF.

The chain employs TRBV12-3 or TRBV12-4 and TRBJ1-5. The CDR3 contains 20 residues. The CDR3 here is CASSLARDFYDTPSNQPQHF.

V gene TRBV15 combines with J gene TRBJ2-1; with no DNA, the TCRdb D assignment of TRBD2 cannot be verified. Looked up from germline, CDR1 is LNHNV and CDR2 is YYDKDF (reference sequence). The length of the CDR3 is 16 residues. The CDR3 reads CATSRVSGGLYNEQFF.

This rearrangement joins TRBV5-6 to TRBJ1-2; no DNA is available, so the TRBD1 call from TCRdb remains unchecked. The CDR3 contains 13 residues. The germline V gene has CDR1 SGHDT and CDR2 YYEEEE. This chain's CDR3 is CASRAGTEYGYTF.

This chain joins TRBV5-1 and TRBJ2-5; TCRdb returns TRBD1, unconfirmable since there is no DNA. This CDR3 is 16 amino acids long. In germline, CDR1 is SGHRS, CDR2 YFSETQ. CDR3 amino acids: CASSLGPGWREETQYF.

The genes are TRBV7-2 and TRBJ2-3; the D gene TCRdb calls, TRBD2, cannot be checked with no DNA. The CDR3 has 13 amino acids. The germline CDR1 and CDR2 sequences are SGHTA and FQGNSA. The CDR3: CASSQDWTDTQYF.

The gene calls are TRBV2 and TRBJ1-1; there is no DNA to check the TCRdb D call of TRBD1. CDR1 SNHLY and CDR2 FYNNEI come from the germline V gene. The CDR3 extends over 14 amino acids. The CDR3 sequence is CASTTGRMNTEAFF.

The CDR3 sequence: CASSSETGVGDTQYF. The chain combines TRBV7-8 with TRBJ2-3; TCRdb lists TRBD1, though no DNA is available to test this call. Germline-derived CDR1 and CDR2 are SGHVS and FQNEAQ. The CDR3 contains 15 residues.

The chain has TRBV12-3 or TRBV12-4 and TRBJ1-2. This CDR3 comprises 14 residues. The chain's CDR3 is CASSFGRSNYGYTF.

This chain joins TRBV5-1 and TRBJ1-2; TCRdb picks TRBD1, but there is no DNA to check that call. Germline V CDR1 and CDR2: SGHRS, YFSETQ. This CDR3 comprises 12 residues. The CDR3: CASSANREGYTF.

This chain links TRBV28 with TRBJ1-6; TCRdb's D call of TRBD1 is untestable without DNA. Germline V lookup: CDR1 MDHEN, CDR2 SYDVKM. This CDR3 contains 15 residues. CDR3 sequence reads: CASSAATGGNSPLHF.